Each of the 10 T cell receptor beta chains below was sequenced from the same sample in a study of T-cell reconstitution after alpha-beta-depleted transplantation in children. Using unique molecular identifiers, the investigators prepared the TCRbeta library. Each CDR3 protein is one row after TCRdb ran MiXCR on the PCR reads. The sample carries 210,000 or so distinct CDR3 sequences, 8.5% to 10% recorded once. The sample here was PBMCs from the stem cell graft donor, taken from the stem cell graft. The receptors shown here come from a human donor who donated a stem cell graft to a child with acute lymphoblastic leukemia.

This clonotype was seen at least ten times. V is TRBV11-2 and J is TRBJ2-1; either TRBD1 or TRBD2 may supply D (5 bases each). Trimming stripped 1 base from V and 6 bases from J, with 16 bases between. CDR1 SGHAT and CDR2 FQNNGV come from the germline V gene. This CDR3 has 16 amino acids. The CDR3 region has the DNA TGTGCCAGCAGCTTAGTTCGTGGGGGATATGGCAATGAGCAGTTCTTC. This codes for CASSLVRGGYGNEQFF.

This chain joins TRBV20-1 and TRBJ2-2; D is perhaps TRBD1 (6 bases). The germline V gene encodes CDR1 DFQATT and CDR2 SNEGSKA (reference sequence). The length of the CDR3 is 14 residues. Trimming shortened V by 1 base and J by 4 bases, and 10 bases separated the two germline ends. The CDR3 sequence: CSARVAGVTGELFF. As DNA, the CDR3 is TGCAGTGCTAGAGTAGCAGGGGTCACCGGGGAGCTGTTTTTT.

This clonotype was counted only a few times. The chain carries TRBV29-1 and TRBJ1-5, with 8 bases fitting TRBD1. The trim removed 6 bases at V and 6 bases at J, leaving 10 bases unmatched. Per germline, CDR1 SQVTM and CDR2 ANQGSEA. CDR3 length: 14 residues. CDR3 region: CSVVQGDGSQPQHF. In DNA, the CDR3 is TGCAGCGTAGTACAGGGGGACGGGAGTCAGCCCCAGCATTTT.

The chain combines TRBV9 with TRBJ1-2; TRBD1 might be the D (5 bases). Trimming stripped 4 bases from V and 5 bases from J, with 27 bases between. CDR1 is SGDLS and CDR2 is YYNGEE in the germline V gene. The CDR3 runs 18 residues. The CDR3 coding sequence is TGTGCCAGCAGCCCCACTCCGAGGGGTACCGGGACGACTTATGGCTACACCTTC. It codes for CASSPTPRGTGTTYGYTF.

This clonotype was observed a few times. The V call is TRBV18, the J call TRBJ1-1; 7 nucleotides match TRBD1. The CDR3 is made up of 13 amino acids. Per germline, CDR1 KGHSH and CDR2 LQKENI. V lost 6 bases and J lost 3; bases outside the gene matches: 4. CDR3 sequence (DNA): TGTGCCAGCTCGCCCGGGACAGACACTGAAGCTTTCTTT. Translating gives CASSPGTDTEAFF.

The CDR3 DNA sequence: TGTGCCACCAGTGCCTTCTTCCAACCCTCAGGGCAGGCCGGGGAGCTGTTTTTT. This gives the protein CATSAFFQPSGQAGELFF. The J gene is TRBJ2-2, the V gene TRBV24-1; maybe TRBD1 (5 bases). The V end lost 5 bases, the J end lost 6 bases, and 24 bases lay between the germline ends. Germline loops: CDR1 KGHDR, CDR2 SFDVKD. The CDR3 is made up of 18 amino acids.

CDR3 sequence: CSVLGGSGQPQHF. CDR3 coding DNA: TGCAGCGTCCTGGGGGGCAGCGGTCAGCCCCAGCATTTT. This chain uses TRBV29-1 with TRBJ1-5; D possibly corresponds to TRBD1 (6 bases). V lost 6 bases to trimming and J lost 6 bases, with 15 bases between them. Germline V lookup: CDR1 SQVTM, CDR2 ANQGSEA. This CDR3 contains 13 residues.

There are a few counts of this clonotype. The V call is TRBV27, the J call TRBJ2-7; D is perhaps TRBD1 or TRBD2 (5 bases each). V dropped 4 bases and J dropped 5 bases, with 24 bases sitting between them. Per germline, CDR1 MNHEY and CDR2 SMNVEV (reference sequence). The CDR3 has 17 residues. The DNA for the CDR3 is TGTGCCAGCAGTTCCAAGACCTTTACAGGTACGGGGAACGAGCAGTACTTC. Residues: CASSSKTFTGTGNEQYF.

The table lists this clonotype with many counts. The genes are TRBV5-1 and TRBJ2-2, with TRBD2 as a possible D gene (5 bases). The V gene lost 1 base and the J gene lost 6 bases, with 13 bases spanning the gap. Germline CDR1 is SGHRS and CDR2 is YFSETQ. This CDR3 has 15 residues. This CDR3 is CASSLWSGSAGELFF. CDR3 coding DNA: TGCGCCAGCAGCTTGTGGTCGGGGAGCGCCGGGGAGCTGTTTTTT.

J is TRBJ2-6 and V is TRBV18; the D is unclear. Germline CDR1 and CDR2: KGHSH and LQKENI. This CDR3 is 15 amino acids long. Trimming stripped 3 bases from V and 1 base from J, with 7 bases between. The CDR3 loop is CASSPDKSGANVLTF. CDR3 nucleotides: TGTGCCAGCTCACCCGACAAGTCTGGGGCCAACGTCCTGACTTTC.